These 8 T cell receptor beta chains share one sample of origin, sequenced in a study of shared clonotypes between healthy human individuals. The protocol was immunoSEQ multiplex PCR, while the TCRdb copy is restricted to in-frame clones and leaves out a portion. This table has millions of clones, more than 80% appearing once. Sequencing input: naive CD4+ T cells from PBMCs. Subset indicated: CD45RA+ positively selected. The receptor set was obtained from a man aged 18 to 29 in good health. Some clones in this sample may be carry-over from other donors' samples.

The chain uses TRBV7-9 and TRBJ2-2, with D possibly matching TRBD1 (6 bases). In germline, CDR1 is SEHNR, CDR2 FQNEAQ (reference sequence). The germline V and J ends were trimmed by 3 bases and 7 bases, with 15 bases remaining between them. This CDR3 has 15 residues. The CDR3 bases are TGTGCCAGCAGCTTCGCCAGGGGCTCGGGCGGGGAGCTGTTTTTT. Translated: CASSFARGSGGELFF.

V is TRBV7-9 and J is TRBJ1-1, with 7 bases matching TRBD1. V shed 1 base, J shed 5 bases, and the junction held 13 bases outside the gene matches. The length of the CDR3 is 17 residues. Per the germline V gene, CDR1 is SEHNR and CDR2 is FQNEAQ (reference sequence). In DNA, the CDR3 is TGTGCCAGCAGCTTAGACCTAACAGGGGATCTGAGGACTGAAGCTTTCTTT. This encodes CASSLDLTGDLRTEAFF.

This clone was detected once. The genes are TRBV19 and TRBJ2-7; TRBD2 is a possible D gene (6 bases). The CDR3 contains 15 residues. The V end was cut by 6 bases, the J end by 6 bases, with 21 bases between. Germline assignment: CDR1 LNHDA and CDR2 SQIVND (reference sequence). The CDR3 coding sequence is TGTGCCAGTAGGGGCCCGGGGGTCCTTTCGGGCGAGCAGTACTTC. This sequence encodes CASRGPGVLSGEQYF.

J is TRBJ2-2 and V is TRBV27; D remains ambiguous. This CDR3 comprises 12 residues. Germline-derived CDR1 and CDR2 are MNHEY and SMNVEV (reference sequence). V shed 6 bases and J shed 7 bases, with 9 bases lying between them. CDR3 DNA sequence: TGTGCCAGCAGCTACCCAGGCGGGGAGCTGTTTTTT. Protein: CASSYPGGELFF.

This clone came up once. This chain uses TRBV28 with TRBJ1-2, with D possibly being TRBD1 (6 bases). Trimming removed 6 bases from V and 8 bases from J, with 19 bases in between. Germline V gives CDR1 MDHEN, CDR2 SYDVKM. This CDR3 contains 14 residues. The CDR3 region is CASSPPRGQGGYTF. The CDR3 region has the DNA TGTGCCAGCAGCCCCCCCCGCGGCCAGGGGGGCTACACCTTC.

The gene calls are TRBV27 and TRBJ1-5; 7 bases align to TRBD1. The germline CDR1 and CDR2 sequences are MNHEY and SMNVEV (reference sequence). J was trimmed by 0 bases and V by 6 bases; bases with no gene match: 8. The length of the CDR3 is 16 residues. CDR3 in amino acids: CASSPKGTVSNQPQHF. The CDR3 region has the DNA TGTGCCAGCAGCCCTAAGGGGACAGTTAGCAATCAGCCCCAGCATTTT.

In this sample, this clone turned up once. Other DNA sequences from this sample encode an identical CDR3 as well. CDR3 region: CADRTSGSTDTQYF. DNA for the CDR3: TGTGCCGACCGGACTAGCGGGAGCACAGATACGCAGTATTTT. The V call is TRBV2, the J call TRBJ2-3, with 11 bases aligning to TRBD2. The CDR3 totals 14 residues. In germline, CDR1 is SNHLY, CDR2 FYNNEI. V gave up 11 bases and J gave up 0 bases; unmatched junction bases: 4.

The gene calls are TRBV7-2 and TRBJ2-7, with D perhaps TRBD2 (5 bases). The CDR3 is made up of 14 amino acids. The V gene lost 3 bases and the J gene lost 6 bases, with 15 bases spanning the gap. Germline V lookup: CDR1 SGHTA, CDR2 FQGNSA. The CDR3 nucleotides are TGTGCCAGCAGCTTGTCGTTAGCCAGCGGCGAGCAGTACTTC. This gives the protein CASSLSLASGEQYF.